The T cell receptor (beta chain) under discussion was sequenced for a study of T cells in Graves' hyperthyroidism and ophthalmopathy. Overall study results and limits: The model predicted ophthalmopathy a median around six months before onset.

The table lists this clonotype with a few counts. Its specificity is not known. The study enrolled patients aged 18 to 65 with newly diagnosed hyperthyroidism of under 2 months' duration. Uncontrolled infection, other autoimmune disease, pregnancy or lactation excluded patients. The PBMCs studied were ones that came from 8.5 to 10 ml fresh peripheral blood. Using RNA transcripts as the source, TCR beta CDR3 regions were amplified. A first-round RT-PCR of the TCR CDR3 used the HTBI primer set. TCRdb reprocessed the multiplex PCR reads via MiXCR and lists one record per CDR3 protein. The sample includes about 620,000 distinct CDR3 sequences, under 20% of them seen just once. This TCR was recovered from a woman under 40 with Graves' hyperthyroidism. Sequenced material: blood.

CDR3 loop: CASSGTGKAKNIQYF. The CDR3 DNA sequence: TGTGCCAGCAGTGGCACAGGGAAAGCCAAAAACATTCAGTACTTC. The gene calls are TRBV6-1 and TRBJ2-4; possibly TRBD1 for D (6 bases). CDR1 MNHNS and CDR2 SASEGT come from the germline V gene. Trimming took off 4 bases at V and 0 bases at J, with 10 bases between the two ends. CDR3 length: 15 amino acids.